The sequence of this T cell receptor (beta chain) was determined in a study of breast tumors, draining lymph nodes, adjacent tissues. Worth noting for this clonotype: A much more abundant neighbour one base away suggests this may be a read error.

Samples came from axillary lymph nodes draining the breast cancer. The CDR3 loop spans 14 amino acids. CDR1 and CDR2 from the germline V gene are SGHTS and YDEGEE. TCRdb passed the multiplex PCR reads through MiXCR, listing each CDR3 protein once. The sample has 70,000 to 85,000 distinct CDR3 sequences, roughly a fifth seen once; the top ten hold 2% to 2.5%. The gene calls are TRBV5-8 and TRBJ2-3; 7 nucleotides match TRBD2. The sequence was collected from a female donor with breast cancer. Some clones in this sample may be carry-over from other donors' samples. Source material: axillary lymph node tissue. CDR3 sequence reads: CASSWGGITGTQYF. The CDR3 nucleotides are TGTGCCAGCAGCTGGGGGGGGATCACAGGTACGCAGTATTTT.